Listed below are T cell receptor beta chains from one sample, sequenced in a study of vaccination and CD4 T cells after COVID-19. From the PCR reads, TCRdb called clonotypes with MiXCR, one entry per CDR3 protein. The repertoire holds some 22,000 distinct CDR3 sequences, with around 53% as singletons. Sequenced material: CD4+ T cells from blood, taken before SARS-CoV-2 vaccination. The receptor source for this set is a human donor who had recovered from COVID-19. Each CDR3 is given with its conserved first and last residue. Only part of the rows carry a size: once, few, many, or a class if the clone is expanded.

v_call clone_size cdr3_aa
TRBV5-6 NA CASSFLDRDTYEQYF
TRBV6-2/TRBV6-3 NA CASSREQGGSGANVLTF
TRBV7-7 few CASSFASGSGETQYF
TRBV7-9 NA CASNSAGQGADTQYF
TRBV7-6 NA CASSPLAGVEQYF
TRBV7-6 few CASSYSQNTGELFF
TRBV20-1 once CSAKRDTNTGELFF
TRBV2 NA CASSWRLATDTQYF
TRBV7-8 few CASSLVGRGNQPQHF
TRBV18 NA CASSLNRGKNTGELFF
TRBV12-3/TRBV12-4 once CASSITGTGIYGYTF
TRBV20-1 NA CSASDGTSGHYEQYF
TRBV7-2 NA CASSLAGRNYEQYF
TRBV7-6 few CASSLGTSGTGTQYF
TRBV28 NA CASSPRTPPPTGYTF
TRBV20-1 NA CSAPRQGGETQYF
TRBV28 NA CASSPSGSSYNEQFF
TRBV6-1 few CASTRDSSGKTQYF
TRBV20-1 few CSASSPDRGNEQYF
TRBV7-3 NA CASSLGLAGGVEQFF
TRBV7-2 NA CASSSPGLPETQYF
TRBV28 few CASSSTQDRGVYGYTF
TRBV20-1 NA CSASDVLYTQYF
TRBV10-3 NA CAIRGLAHNEQFF
TRBV6-2/TRBV6-3 NA CASKTGNMNTEAFF
TRBV7-9 few CASSSRIRDRGGTDTQYF
TRBV28 NA CASSSFGGSSNTQYF
TRBV10-3 NA CAIGGPNEQFF
TRBV6-1 NA CASSRYSGGSYEQYF
TRBV2 NA CASSEGLAGTYEQYF
TRBV28 NA CASSLVAGVVGELFF
TRBV7-4 NA CASSVGPGGRGNEAFF
TRBV20-1 few CSATSGLYEQYF
TRBV6-5 few CASSFFPLSMGYTF
TRBV19 few CASRTLGTRTYQPQHF
TRBV19 NA CASQPTGQAEGANVLTF
TRBV6-4 NA CASSAGGPTDTQYF
TRBV20-1 few CSAREAAGDYYEQYF
TRBV28 NA CASSGLNSPLHF
TRBV28 few CASSFRTGEAFGYF
TRBV20-1 NA CSAQLLGGAYGYTF